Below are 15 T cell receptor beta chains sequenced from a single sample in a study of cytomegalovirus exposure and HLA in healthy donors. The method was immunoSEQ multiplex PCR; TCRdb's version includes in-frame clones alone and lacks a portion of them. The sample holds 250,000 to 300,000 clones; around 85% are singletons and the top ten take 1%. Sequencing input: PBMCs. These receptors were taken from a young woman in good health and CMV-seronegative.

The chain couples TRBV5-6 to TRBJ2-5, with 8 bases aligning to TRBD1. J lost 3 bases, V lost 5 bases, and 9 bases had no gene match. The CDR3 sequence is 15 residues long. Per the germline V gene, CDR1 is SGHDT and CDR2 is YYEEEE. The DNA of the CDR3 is TGTGCCAGCAGAGAAGGAGACAGGGGCAAAGAGACCCAGTACTTC. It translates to CASREGDRGKETQYF.

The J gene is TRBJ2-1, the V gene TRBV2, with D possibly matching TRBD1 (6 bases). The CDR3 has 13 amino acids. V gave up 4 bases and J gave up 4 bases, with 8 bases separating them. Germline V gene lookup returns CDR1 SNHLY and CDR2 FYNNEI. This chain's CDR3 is CASSVGQYNEQFF. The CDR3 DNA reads TGTGCCAGCAGTGTTGGACAGTACAATGAGCAGTTCTTC.

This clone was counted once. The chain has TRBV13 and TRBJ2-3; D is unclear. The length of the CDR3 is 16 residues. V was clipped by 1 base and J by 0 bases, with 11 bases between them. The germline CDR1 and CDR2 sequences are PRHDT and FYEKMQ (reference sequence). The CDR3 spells CASSLVFAISTDTQYF. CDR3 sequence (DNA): TGTGCCAGCAGCTTAGTTTTTGCGATTAGCACAGATACGCAGTATTTT.

The CDR3 is CASSVAWEESQELFF. CDR3 in DNA: TGTGCCAGCAGCGTAGCGTGGGAGGAGTCACAGGAGCTGTTTTTT. The gene calls are TRBV9 and TRBJ2-2; perhaps TRBD2 as D (6 bases). Trimming took off 0 bases at V and 10 bases at J, with 16 bases between the two ends. The CDR3 totals 15 residues. Per the germline V gene, CDR1 is SGDLS and CDR2 is YYNGEE.

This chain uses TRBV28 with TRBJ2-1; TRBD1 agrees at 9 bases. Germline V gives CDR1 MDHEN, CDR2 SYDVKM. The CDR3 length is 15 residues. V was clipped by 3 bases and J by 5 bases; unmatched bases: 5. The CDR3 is CASSLGTGTHNEQFF. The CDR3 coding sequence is TGTGCCAGCAGTTTGGGGACAGGGACCCACAATGAGCAGTTCTTC.

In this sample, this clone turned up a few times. CDR3 in amino acids: CASRTPQETQYF. CDR3 bases: TGTGCCAGCAGGACACCTCAAGAGACCCAGTACTTC. The rearrangement joins TRBV25-1 to TRBJ2-5; D ambiguous. The V gene lost 6 bases and the J gene lost 2 bases, with 7 bases spanning the gap. CDR3 length: 12 amino acids. The germline gives CDR1 MGHDK, CDR2 SYGVNS.

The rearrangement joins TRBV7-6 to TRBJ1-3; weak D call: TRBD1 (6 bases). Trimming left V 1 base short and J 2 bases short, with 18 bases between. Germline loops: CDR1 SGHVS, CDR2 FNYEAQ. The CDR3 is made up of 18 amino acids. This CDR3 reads CASSLEVWAGAAGNTIYF. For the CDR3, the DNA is TGTGCCAGCAGCTTAGAAGTTTGGGCGGGGGCCGCTGGAAACACCATATATTTT.

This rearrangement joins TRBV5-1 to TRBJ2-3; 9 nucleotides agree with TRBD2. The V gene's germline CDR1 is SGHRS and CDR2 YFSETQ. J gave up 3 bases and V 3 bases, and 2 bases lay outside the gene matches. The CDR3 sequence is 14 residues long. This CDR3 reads CASSSGLATDTQYF. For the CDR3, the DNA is TGCGCCAGCAGCTCCGGACTAGCGACAGATACGCAGTATTTT.

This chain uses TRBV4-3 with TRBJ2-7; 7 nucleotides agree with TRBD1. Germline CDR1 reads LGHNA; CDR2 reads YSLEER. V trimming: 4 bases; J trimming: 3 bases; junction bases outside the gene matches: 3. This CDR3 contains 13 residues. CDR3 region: CASSRNRGYEQYF. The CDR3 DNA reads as TGCGCCAGCAGCCGAAACAGGGGCTACGAGCAGTACTTC.

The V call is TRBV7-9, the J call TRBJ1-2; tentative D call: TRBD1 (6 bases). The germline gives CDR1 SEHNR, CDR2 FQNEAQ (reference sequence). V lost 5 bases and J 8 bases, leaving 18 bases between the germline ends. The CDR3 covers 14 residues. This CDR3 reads CASSLVTPGDGYTF. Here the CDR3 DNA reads TGTGCCAGCAGCCTAGTCACCCCAGGGGACGGCTACACCTTC.

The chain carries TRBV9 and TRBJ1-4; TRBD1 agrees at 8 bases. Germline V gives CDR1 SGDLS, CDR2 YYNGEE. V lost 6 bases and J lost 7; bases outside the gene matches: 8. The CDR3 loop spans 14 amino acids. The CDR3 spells CASTRTGLGEKLFF. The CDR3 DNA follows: TGTGCCAGCACCCGGACAGGGTTAGGTGAAAAACTGTTTTTT.

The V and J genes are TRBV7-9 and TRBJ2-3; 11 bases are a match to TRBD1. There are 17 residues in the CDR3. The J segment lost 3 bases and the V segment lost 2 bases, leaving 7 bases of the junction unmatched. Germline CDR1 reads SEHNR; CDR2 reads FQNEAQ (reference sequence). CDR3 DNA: TGTGCCAGCAGCTTAAGCTGGACAGGGGGCGCGACAGATACGCAGTATTTT. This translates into CASSLSWTGGATDTQYF.

CDR3 region: CASTIQGNEQFF. The CDR3 DNA is TGTGCCAGCACCATTCAGGGCAATGAGCAGTTCTTC. The chain joins TRBV2 to TRBJ2-1; weak D call: TRBD1 (5 bases). Germline V gene sequence: CDR1 SNHLY, CDR2 FYNNEI. V gave up 7 bases and J gave up 6 bases, with 10 bases separating them. The CDR3 has 12 residues.

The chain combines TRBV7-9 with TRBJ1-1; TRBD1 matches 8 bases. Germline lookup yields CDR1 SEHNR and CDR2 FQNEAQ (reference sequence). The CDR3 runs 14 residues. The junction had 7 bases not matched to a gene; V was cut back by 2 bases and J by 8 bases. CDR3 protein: CASSLPDRGHEAFF. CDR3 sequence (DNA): TGTGCCAGCAGCTTACCAGACAGGGGCCACGAAGCTTTCTTT.

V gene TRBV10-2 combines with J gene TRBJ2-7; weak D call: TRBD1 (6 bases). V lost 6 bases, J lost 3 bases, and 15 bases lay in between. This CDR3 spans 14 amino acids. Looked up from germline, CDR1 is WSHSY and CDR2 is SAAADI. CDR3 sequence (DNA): TGCGCCAGCAGCGCTCAGGGGACCTACTACGAGCAGTACTTC. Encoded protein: CASSAQGTYYEQYF.